This T cell receptor beta chain was sequenced in a study of T-cell reconstitution after alpha-beta-depleted transplantation in children (dated by TCRdb to the mid-2010s). As for the study more broadly: T-cell immune reconstitution after TCRalphabeta/CD19-depleted allogeneic hematopoietic cell transplantation in children was quantitatively tracked in the study by means of TCR repertoire profiling.

Library preparation used PCR. Sequenced on an Illumina HiSeq 2500. TCR library preparation used molecular barcoding, with unique molecular identifiers applied to normalize quantification of the TCRbeta repertoire. TCRdb reanalyzed the raw reads on its own, using fastp at Q25 for trimming and MiXCR for clone calling, and kept in-frame beta chains. Rows with one shared CDR3 protein collapse into an entry with the most common genes and DNA. The table for this sample lists about 610,000 distinct CDR3 sequences; 10% of them were counted only once. Roughly 4% of the sample belongs to the ten largest clones. The CDR3 spans 16 residues, from the cysteine through the phenylalanine. The DNA shown is the 48-base CDR3, in frame from base 1. Looking up the germline V gene yields CDR1 SGHTA and CDR2 FQGNSA. V is shortened by 2 bases, J by 0 bases, and the region joining them spans 11 bases. Worth noting for this clonotype: The clone's antigen remains unknown. Base-call qualities are not available, and no considerably larger clone is one nucleotide away.

The source of this sequence is a human donor who donated a stem cell graft to a child with acute myeloid leukemia. Sequencing was performed on PBMCs from the stem cell graft donor, taken from the stem cell graft. This chain joins TRBV7-2 to TRBJ2-4; too little of a D gene remains to name it. The sequenced DNA is TGTGCCAGCAGCTTATCGGCGAGTTTAGCCAAAAACATTCAGTACTTC. Protein translation: CASSLSASLAKNIQYF.